The 21 T cell receptor beta chains given below trace back to one sample, sequenced in a study of T-cell memory formation after mild COVID-19 (dated by TCRdb to about 2021). Library generation was performed with 5' RACE. This sample was sequenced with an Illumina NovaSeq 6000. TCRdb redid the processing of the public reads, applying fastp at Q25 and MiXCR, and retained in-frame beta chains. Entries that share a CDR3 protein sequence are merged under the most common genes and DNA. This sample lists around 210,000 distinct CDR3 sequences; over 9.5% were detected once. The ten largest account for 3.5% of the sample. Sequencing was carried out using PBMCs or a T cell subset sorted from them (not recorded which). The receptors derive from a young man who had mild COVID-19 (a few samples of this study predate the infection). The sample titles of this study are shuffled in the database, so cell type and time point are left out; the donor was told from shared clones.

Comment on this clonotype: A much larger clone lies one base from this, so it may be a read error. The rearrangement links TRBV6-5 to TRBJ1-6; a weak D match, TRBD1 (5 bases). Germline-derived CDR1 and CDR2 are MNHEY and SVGAGI. CDR3 length: 12 amino acids. CDR3 in amino acids: CASRLGDSPIHF. DNA for the CDR3: TGTGCCAGCAGACTAGGGGATTCACCCATCCACTTT.

The chain uses TRBV24-1 and TRBJ2-1; TRBD1 matches 9 bases. There are 15 residues in the CDR3. Germline CDR1 is KGHDR and CDR2 is SFDVKD. The trim removed 7 bases at V and 4 bases at J, leaving 7 bases unmatched. DNA of the CDR3: TGTGCCACCAGATCACGACAGGGGGGGTACAATGAGCAGTTCTTC. Translating it yields CATRSRQGGYNEQFF.

The J gene is TRBJ2-1, the V gene TRBV4-3, with 10 positions matching TRBD1. Germline CDR1 and CDR2: LGHNA and YSLEER. The CDR3 spans 16 residues. V shed 1 base and J 7 bases; nucleotides not matched to a gene: 7. The CDR3 region is CASSQVGDRGRNEQFF. CDR3 DNA: TGCGCCAGCAGCCAAGTGGGTGACAGGGGGCGAAATGAGCAGTTCTTC.

At least ten counts were recorded for this clonotype. The chain joins TRBV5-4 to TRBJ2-5; D is perhaps TRBD1 or TRBD2 (5 bases each). This CDR3 has 16 residues. With 0 bases removed from V and 5 bases from J, the gap between germline ends came to 17 bases. Germline assignment: CDR1 SGHNT and CDR2 YYREEE (reference sequence). CDR3 sequence: CASSLGSPGPRETQYF. The CDR3 nucleotides are TGTGCCAGCAGCTTGGGGTCCCCGGGACCAAGGGAGACCCAGTACTTC.

The genes are TRBV7-9 and TRBJ1-6, with 9 positions matching TRBD1. This CDR3 comprises 16 residues. Looked up from germline, CDR1 is SEHNR and CDR2 is FQNEAQ (reference sequence). The V gene end was trimmed by 5 bases and the J gene end by 5 bases; junction bases not matched to a gene: 7. The CDR3, as DNA: TGTGCCAGCAGCCCTTGGACAGGGGCAAATAATTCACCCCTCCACTTT. Protein: CASSPWTGANNSPLHF.

The DNA for the CDR3 is TGTGCCATCTCCGACAAGCGGGTGGAGAACACCGGGGAGCTGTTTTTT. This codes for CAISDKRVENTGELFF. V is TRBV10-3 and J is TRBJ2-2, with TRBD2 as a possible D gene (6 bases). V gave up 8 bases and J gave up 1 base, with 17 bases separating them. Germline V gives CDR1 ENHRY, CDR2 SYGVKD. CDR3 length: 16 residues.

This clonotype was found many times. The chain has TRBV7-2 and TRBJ2-5, with D perhaps TRBD1 (6 bases). CDR1 is SGHTA, CDR2 FQGNSA, per germline. The CDR3 is 17 residues long. V lost 0 bases and J lost 5, with 19 bases in between. CDR3 in amino acids: CASSLAPLTSQGETQYF. The CDR3, as DNA: TGTGCCAGCAGCTTAGCCCCTTTGACTTCTCAGGGGGAGACCCAGTACTTC.

With respect to this clonotype: One end of the junction does not line up with germline, which may come from a read error. The chain uses TRBV12-3 or TRBV12-4 and TRBJ1-4, with 11 bases fitting TRBD1. This CDR3 contains 17 residues. The CDR3 here is CASSSWTGGFHNEKLIF. DNA for the CDR3: TGTGCCAGCAGTTCATGGACAGGGGGCTTTCATAATGAAAAACTGATTTTT.

This clonotype has only a few counts. This rearrangement joins TRBV29-1 to TRBJ2-1, with TRBD2 identical over 7 bases. The germline V gene has CDR1 SQVTM and CDR2 ANQGSEA. The CDR3 length is 11 residues. V trimming: 8 bases; J trimming: 10 bases; junction bases outside the gene matches: 8. CDR3 nucleotides: TGCAGCTCCGGGGAGGGTATGGAGCAGTTCTTC. It translates to CSSGEGMEQFF.

The rearrangement joins TRBV6-6 to TRBJ2-2, with D possibly TRBD1 on 5 matching bases. Germline CDR1 is MNHNY and CDR2 is SVGAGI (reference sequence). This CDR3 comprises 16 residues. V was clipped by 4 bases and J by 0 bases, with 12 bases between them. The CDR3 DNA follows: TGTGCCAGCAGTTCCGGCAGGGCCGCGAACACCGGGGAGCTGTTTTTT. Protein sequence: CASSSGRAANTGELFF.

The table lists this clonotype with a few counts. The V and J genes are TRBV2 and TRBJ2-5; a weak D match, TRBD2 (5 bases). This CDR3 has 14 amino acids. V lost 10 bases and J lost 2, with 17 bases in between. The germline V gene has CDR1 SNHLY and CDR2 FYNNEI. The CDR3 is CATRLLTGQETQYF. For the CDR3, the DNA is TGTGCCACCCGACTCCTAACGGGGCAAGAGACCCAGTACTTC.

Written as DNA, the CDR3 is TGTGCCAGCTCCCCGAGGCGGGGGGCCGAAGAGACCCAGTACTTC. Translation: CASSPRRGAEETQYF. V usage is TRBV18 and J usage is TRBJ2-5; 8 bases agree with TRBD2. Per germline, CDR1 KGHSH and CDR2 LQKENI. The CDR3 loop spans 15 amino acids. V shed 6 bases, J shed 3 bases, and the junction held 9 bases outside the gene matches.

The chain has TRBV5-1 and TRBJ2-1, with D hard to call. Trimming took 0 bases from V and 9 from J, leaving 7 bases between them. This CDR3 comprises 12 residues. Germline lookup yields CDR1 SGHRS and CDR2 YFSETQ. CDR3 nucleotide sequence: TGCGCCAGCAGCTTGGGTACGAGTGAGCAGTTCTTC. Its protein is CASSLGTSEQFF.

The chain carries TRBV2 and TRBJ2-5; TRBD2 agrees at 8 bases. Germline CDR1 SNHLY, CDR2 FYNNEI. CDR3 length: 17 amino acids. Trimming cost V 4 bases and J 4 bases; bases outside gene matches: 14. CDR3: CASSVKLGAGVPETQYF. The CDR3, as DNA: TGTGCCAGCAGTGTAAAGTTGGGAGCGGGGGTCCCAGAGACCCAGTACTTC.

This clonotype was recorded many times. The V and J genes are TRBV6-1 and TRBJ2-5, with D perhaps matching TRBD2 (6 bases). This CDR3 spans 13 amino acids. Germline lookup yields CDR1 MNHNS and CDR2 SASEGT. Trimming cost V 6 bases and J 2 bases, with 10 bases left between them. This chain's CDR3 is CASSPGTQETQYF. The CDR3 nucleotides are TGTGCCAGCAGCCCCGGGACTCAAGAGACCCAGTACTTC.

This rearrangement joins TRBV29-1 to TRBJ2-2; D may be TRBD1 or TRBD2 (5 bases each). Germline CDR1 SQVTM, CDR2 ANQGSEA. This CDR3 is built from 16 residues. Deletions cut 1 base from V and 3 bases from J, with 15 bases between. CDR3 amino acids: CSVEGSSGAYTGELFF. The CDR3 DNA follows: TGCAGCGTTGAAGGCAGCTCCGGGGCATACACCGGGGAGCTGTTTTTT.

This clonotype was seen only a few times. The J gene is TRBJ2-3, the V gene TRBV4-2; 7 positions agree with TRBD2. The CDR3 contains 14 residues. Germline V gene lookup returns CDR1 LGHNA and CDR2 YNFKEQ. The ends lost 1 base at V and 6 bases at J; junction bases unmatched: 4. In DNA, the CDR3 is TGTGCCAGCAGCCAAGGGGAGGGGAGGGATACGCAGTATTTT. It encodes CASSQGEGRDTQYF.

The chain carries TRBV6-5 and TRBJ1-1, with a tentative D call TRBD1 (5 bases). This CDR3 has 14 amino acids. Between the trimmed V and J ends, which lost 2 bases and 1 base, there was a span of 8 bases. Germline-derived CDR1 and CDR2 are MNHEY and SVGAGI. CDR3 DNA sequence: TGTGCCAGCAGTTACCGGACATCGAACACTGAAGCTTTCTTT. Amino acid sequence: CASSYRTSNTEAFF.

The rearrangement uses TRBV4-2 and TRBJ1-2; 11 bases are shared with TRBD1. Germline trimming cut 6 bases from V and 3 bases from J; bases unmatched to any gene: 6. The V gene's germline CDR1 is LGHNA and CDR2 YNFKEQ. This CDR3 comprises 15 residues. The CDR3 bases are TGTGCCAGCAGGAATCCGGGACAGGGGGACTATGGCTACACCTTC. As protein: CASRNPGQGDYGYTF.

At least ten counts were recorded for this clonotype. The chain carries TRBV4-1 and TRBJ1-1, with 7 bases identical to TRBD1. The CDR3 loop spans 15 amino acids. CDR1 MGHRA and CDR2 YSYEKL come from the germline V gene. The ends lost 2 bases at V and 1 base at J; junction bases unmatched: 4. The CDR3 here is CASSQSGTANTEAFF. Written as DNA, the CDR3 is TGCGCCAGCAGCCAATCCGGGACAGCGAACACTGAAGCTTTCTTT.

A few counts support this clonotype. This chain connects TRBV6-5 to TRBJ2-5; unclear D gene. Germline CDR1 and CDR2: MNHEY and SVGAGI. The V and J ends lost 2 bases and 2 bases respectively, with 9 bases between them. This CDR3 has 14 amino acids. DNA of the CDR3: TGTGCCAGCAGTTACCTCCGAACACAAGAGACCCAGTACTTC. This gives the protein CASSYLRTQETQYF.